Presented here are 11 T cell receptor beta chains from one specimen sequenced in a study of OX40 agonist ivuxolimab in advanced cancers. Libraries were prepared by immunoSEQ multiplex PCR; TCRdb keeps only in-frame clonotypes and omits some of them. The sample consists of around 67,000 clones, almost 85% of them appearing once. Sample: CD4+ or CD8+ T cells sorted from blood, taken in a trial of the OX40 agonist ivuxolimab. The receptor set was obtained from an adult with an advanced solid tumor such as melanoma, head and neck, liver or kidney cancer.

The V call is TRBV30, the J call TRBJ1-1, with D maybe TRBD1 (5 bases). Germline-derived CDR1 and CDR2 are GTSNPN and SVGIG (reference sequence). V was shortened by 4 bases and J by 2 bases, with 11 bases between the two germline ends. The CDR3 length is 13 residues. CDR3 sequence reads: CAWNTGRNTEAFF. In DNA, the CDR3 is TGTGCCTGGAATACGGGGCGAAACACTGAAGCTTTCTTT.

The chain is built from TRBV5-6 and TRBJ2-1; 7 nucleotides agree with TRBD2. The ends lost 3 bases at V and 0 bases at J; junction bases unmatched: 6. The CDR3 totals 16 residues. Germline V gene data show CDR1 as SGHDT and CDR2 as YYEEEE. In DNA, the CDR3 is TGTGCCAGCAGCTATCGCGGGAGAGGCTCCTACAATGAGCAGTTCTTC. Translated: CASSYRGRGSYNEQFF. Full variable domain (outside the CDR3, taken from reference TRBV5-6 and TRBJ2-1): DAGVTQSPTHLIKTRGQQVTLRCSPKSGHDTVSWYQQALGQGPQFIFQYYEEEERQRGNFPDRFSGHQFPNYSSELNVNALLLGDSALYLCASSYRGRGSYNEQFFGPGTRLTVL.

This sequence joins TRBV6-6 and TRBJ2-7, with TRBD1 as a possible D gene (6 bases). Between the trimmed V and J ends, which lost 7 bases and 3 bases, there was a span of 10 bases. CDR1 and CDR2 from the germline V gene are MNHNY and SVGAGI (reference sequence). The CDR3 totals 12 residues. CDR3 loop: CASTLQGYEQYF. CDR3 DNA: TGTGCCAGCACCCTACAGGGCTACGAGCAGTACTTC.

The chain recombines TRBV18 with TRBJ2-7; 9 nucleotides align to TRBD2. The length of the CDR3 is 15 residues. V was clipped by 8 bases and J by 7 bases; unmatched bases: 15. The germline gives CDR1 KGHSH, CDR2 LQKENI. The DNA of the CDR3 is TGTGCCAGCACTCTCCAGGCGGGAGGGATCGGAGAGCAGTACTTC. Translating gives CASTLQAGGIGEQYF.

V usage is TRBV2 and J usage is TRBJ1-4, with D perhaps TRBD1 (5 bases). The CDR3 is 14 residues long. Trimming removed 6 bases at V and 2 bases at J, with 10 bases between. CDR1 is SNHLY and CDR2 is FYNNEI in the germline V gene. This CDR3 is CASRDTVTNEKLFF. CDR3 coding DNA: TGTGCCAGCAGGGACACTGTGACTAATGAAAAACTGTTTTTT.

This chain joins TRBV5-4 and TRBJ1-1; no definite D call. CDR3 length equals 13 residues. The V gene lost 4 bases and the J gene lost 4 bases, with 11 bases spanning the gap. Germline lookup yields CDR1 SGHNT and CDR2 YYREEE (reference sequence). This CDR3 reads CASSPTWATEAFF. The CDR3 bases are TGTGCCAGCAGCCCGACTTGGGCCACTGAAGCTTTCTTT.

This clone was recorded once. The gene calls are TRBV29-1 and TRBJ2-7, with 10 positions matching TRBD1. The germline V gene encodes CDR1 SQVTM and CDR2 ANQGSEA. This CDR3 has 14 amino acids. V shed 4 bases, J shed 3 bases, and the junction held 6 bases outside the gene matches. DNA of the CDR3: TGCAGCGTTGTGGGGACAGGGGTGATCTACGAGCAGTACTTC. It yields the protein CSVVGTGVIYEQYF.

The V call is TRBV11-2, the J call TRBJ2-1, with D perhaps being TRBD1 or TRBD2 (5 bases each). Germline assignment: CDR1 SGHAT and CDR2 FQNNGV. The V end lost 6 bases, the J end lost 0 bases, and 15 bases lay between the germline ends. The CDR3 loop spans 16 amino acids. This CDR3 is CASSTYRGSSYNEQFF. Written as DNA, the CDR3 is TGTGCCAGCAGTACTTACCGGGGCAGCTCCTACAATGAGCAGTTCTTC.

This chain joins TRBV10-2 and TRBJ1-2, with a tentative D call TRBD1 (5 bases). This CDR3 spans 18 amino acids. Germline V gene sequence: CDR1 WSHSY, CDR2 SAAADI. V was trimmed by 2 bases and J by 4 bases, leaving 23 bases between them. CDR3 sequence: CASSEGAVSPLSRYGYTF. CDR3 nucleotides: TGCGCCAGCAGTGAGGGGGCAGTGTCCCCGCTAAGCCGCTATGGCTACACCTTC.

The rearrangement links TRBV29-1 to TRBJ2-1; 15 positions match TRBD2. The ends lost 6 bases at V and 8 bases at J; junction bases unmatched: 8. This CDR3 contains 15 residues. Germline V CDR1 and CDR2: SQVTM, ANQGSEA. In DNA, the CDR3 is TGCAGCGTATCCGGGACTAGCGGGAGGCAGGATGAGCAGTTCTTC. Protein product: CSVSGTSGRQDEQFF.

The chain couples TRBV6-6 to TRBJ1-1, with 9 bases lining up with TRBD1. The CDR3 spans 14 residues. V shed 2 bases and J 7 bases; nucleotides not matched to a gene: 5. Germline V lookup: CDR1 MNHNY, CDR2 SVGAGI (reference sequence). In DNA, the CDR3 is TGTGCCAGCAGTTACCGGGGACAGGGTATTGAAGCTTTCTTT. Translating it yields CASSYRGQGIEAFF.